The text below deals with one T cell receptor (beta chain). This sample stems from a study of OX40 agonist ivuxolimab in advanced cancers. The germline V gene has CDR1 SEHNR and CDR2 FQNEAQ (reference sequence). The V end was cut by 4 bases, the J end by 5 bases, with 14 bases between. The CDR3 extends over 14 amino acids. The repertoire was sequenced with immunoSEQ multiplex PCR; TCRdb's copy has only in-frame clones and lacks some. The sample lists roughly 49,000 clones, about 81% occurring once. This specimen was CD4+ or CD8+ T cells sorted from blood, taken in a trial of the OX40 agonist ivuxolimab. This chain links TRBV7-9 with TRBJ2-5; a possible D gene is TRBD2 (6 bases). This receptor was obtained from an adult with an advanced solid tumor such as melanoma, head and neck, liver or kidney cancer. CDR3 bases: TGTGCCAGCAGCTCCCCCGGGGCGGGGGAGACCCAGTACTTC. This codes for CASSSPGAGETQYF.